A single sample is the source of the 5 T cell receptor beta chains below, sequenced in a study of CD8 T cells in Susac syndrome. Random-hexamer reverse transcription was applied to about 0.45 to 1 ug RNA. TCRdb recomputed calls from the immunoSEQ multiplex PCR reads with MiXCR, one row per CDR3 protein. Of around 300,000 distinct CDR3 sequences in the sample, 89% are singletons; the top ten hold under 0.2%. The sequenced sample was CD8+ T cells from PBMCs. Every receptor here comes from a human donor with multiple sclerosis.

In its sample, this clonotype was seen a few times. DNA for the CDR3: TGCAGCGTTGAAGATCGGAGGACAGGGAGGTACGAGCAGTACTTC. It translates to CSVEDRRTGRYEQYF. The chain has TRBV29-1 and TRBJ2-7, with 8 bases matching TRBD1. The V segment lost 0 bases and the J segment 4 bases; nucleotides outside the gene matches: 8. The CDR3 has 15 amino acids. Germline CDR1 reads SQVTM; CDR2 reads ANQGSEA.

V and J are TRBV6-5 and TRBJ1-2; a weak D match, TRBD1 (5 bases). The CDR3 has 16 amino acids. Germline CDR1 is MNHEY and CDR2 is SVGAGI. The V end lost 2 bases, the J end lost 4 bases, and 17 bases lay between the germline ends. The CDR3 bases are TGTGCCAGCAGTTACGAGGAGGGGTTTAGTGCCTATGGCTACACCTTC. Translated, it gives CASSYEEGFSAYGYTF.

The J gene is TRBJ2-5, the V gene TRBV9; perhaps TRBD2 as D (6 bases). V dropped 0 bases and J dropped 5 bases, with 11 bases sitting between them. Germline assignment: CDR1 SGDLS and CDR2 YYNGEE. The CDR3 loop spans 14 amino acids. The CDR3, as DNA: TGTGCCAGCAGCGTAGTCGGGGGATTGGAGACCCAGTACTTC. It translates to CASSVVGGLETQYF.

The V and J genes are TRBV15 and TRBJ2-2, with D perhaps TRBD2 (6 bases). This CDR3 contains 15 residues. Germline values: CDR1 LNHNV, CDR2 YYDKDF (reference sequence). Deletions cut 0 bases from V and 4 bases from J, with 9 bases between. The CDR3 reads CATSRDLGGTGELFF. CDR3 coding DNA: TGTGCCACCAGCAGAGATCTGGGGGGCACCGGGGAGCTGTTTTTT.

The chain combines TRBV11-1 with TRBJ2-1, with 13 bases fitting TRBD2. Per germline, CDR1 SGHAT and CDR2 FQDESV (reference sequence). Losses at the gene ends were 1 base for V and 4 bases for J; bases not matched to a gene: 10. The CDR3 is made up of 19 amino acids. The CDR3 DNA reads TGTGCCAGCAGCTTAGTACCCAGACTAGCGGGAGGTCAATACAATGAGCAGTTCTTC. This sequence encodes CASSLVPRLAGGQYNEQFF.